This TCR beta chain was observed in a study of T cells in narcolepsy. Overall study context: Donors had narcolepsy type 1 or type 2, or were healthy controls. Findings of the study overall: No autoreactive T cell clone sequences appeared in some memory CD4+ repertoires. HCRT-specific and TRIB2-specific autoreactive clonotypes appeared among same-patient CSF and blood CD4+ clonotypes.

Comments on this clone: Its antigen is not identified.

The protocol was immunoSEQ multiplex PCR, while the TCRdb copy is restricted to in-frame clones and leaves out a portion. The sample has tens of thousands of clones, about four fifths seen once; the top ten hold about 1.5%. There are 14 residues in the CDR3. The trim removed 4 bases at V and 2 bases at J, leaving 5 bases unmatched. Germline V gene lookup returns CDR1 SGHRS and CDR2 YFSETQ. What was sequenced was memory (CD45RA-) CD4+ T cells from blood. The receptor was derived from a human donor in good health. The chain recombines TRBV5-1 with TRBJ2-7; 8 bases line up with TRBD1. CDR3 sequence reads: CASSLRTGPYEQYF. In DNA, the CDR3 is TGCGCCAGCAGCCTTAGGACAGGGCCCTACGAGCAGTACTTC. Drawing the rest from reference TRBV5-1 and TRBJ2-7, the complete variable domain is KAGVTQTPRYLIKTRGQQVTLSCSPISGHRSVSWYQQTPGQGLQFLFEYFSETQRNKGNFPGRFSGRQFSNSRSEMNVSTLELGDSALYLCASSLRTGPYEQYFGPGTRLTVT.